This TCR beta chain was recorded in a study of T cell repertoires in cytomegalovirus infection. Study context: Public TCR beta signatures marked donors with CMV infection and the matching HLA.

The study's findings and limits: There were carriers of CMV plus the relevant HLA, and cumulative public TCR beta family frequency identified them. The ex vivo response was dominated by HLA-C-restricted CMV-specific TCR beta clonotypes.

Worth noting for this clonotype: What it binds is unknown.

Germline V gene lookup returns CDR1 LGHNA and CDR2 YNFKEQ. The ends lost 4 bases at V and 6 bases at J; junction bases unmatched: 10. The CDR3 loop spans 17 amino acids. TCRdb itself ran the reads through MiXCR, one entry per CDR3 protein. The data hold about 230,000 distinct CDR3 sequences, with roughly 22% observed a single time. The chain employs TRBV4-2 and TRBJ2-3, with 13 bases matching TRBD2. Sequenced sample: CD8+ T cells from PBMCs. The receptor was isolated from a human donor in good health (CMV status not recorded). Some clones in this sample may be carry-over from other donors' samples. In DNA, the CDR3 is TGTGCCAGCAGCCCCCTGGAACTAGCGGGGGGGCCGGATACGCAGTATTTT. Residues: CASSPLELAGGPDTQYF.